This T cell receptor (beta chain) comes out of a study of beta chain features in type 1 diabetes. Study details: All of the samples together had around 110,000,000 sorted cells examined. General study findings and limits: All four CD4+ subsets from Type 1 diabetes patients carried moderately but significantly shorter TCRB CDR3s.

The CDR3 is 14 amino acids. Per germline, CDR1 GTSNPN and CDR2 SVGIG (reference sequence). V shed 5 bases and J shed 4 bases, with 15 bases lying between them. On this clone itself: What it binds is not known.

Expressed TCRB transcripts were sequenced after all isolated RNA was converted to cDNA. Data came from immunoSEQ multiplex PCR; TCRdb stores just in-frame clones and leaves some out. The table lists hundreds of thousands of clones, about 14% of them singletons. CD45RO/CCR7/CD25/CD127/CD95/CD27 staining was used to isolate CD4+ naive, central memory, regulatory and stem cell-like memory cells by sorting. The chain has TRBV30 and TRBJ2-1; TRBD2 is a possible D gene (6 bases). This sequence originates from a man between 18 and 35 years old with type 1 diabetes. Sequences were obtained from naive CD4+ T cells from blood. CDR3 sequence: CAWSGGRGYNEQFF. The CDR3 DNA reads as TGTGCCTGGTCCGGAGGGAGAGGGTACAATGAGCAGTTCTTC.